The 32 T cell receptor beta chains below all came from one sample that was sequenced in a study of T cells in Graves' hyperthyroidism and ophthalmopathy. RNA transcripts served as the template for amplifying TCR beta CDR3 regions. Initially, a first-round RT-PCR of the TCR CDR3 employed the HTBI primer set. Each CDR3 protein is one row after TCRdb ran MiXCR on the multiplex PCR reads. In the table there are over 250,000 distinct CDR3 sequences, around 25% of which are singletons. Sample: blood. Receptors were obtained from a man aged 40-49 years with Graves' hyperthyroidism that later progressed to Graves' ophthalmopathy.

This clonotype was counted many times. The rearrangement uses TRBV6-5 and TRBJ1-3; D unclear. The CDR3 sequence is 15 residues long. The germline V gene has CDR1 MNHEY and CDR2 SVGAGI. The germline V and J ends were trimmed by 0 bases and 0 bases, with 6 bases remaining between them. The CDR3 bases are TGTGCCAGCAGTTACTCAGTCCTCTCTGGAAACACCATATATTTT. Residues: CASSYSVLSGNTIYF.

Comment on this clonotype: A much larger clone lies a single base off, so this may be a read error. The CDR3 reads CASSQYSGANVLTF. Here the CDR3 DNA reads TGTGCCAGCAGCCAATACTCTGGGGCCAACGTCCTGACTTTC. The chain is built from TRBV3-1 and TRBJ2-6; D is undetermined. The CDR3 has 14 amino acids. The V and J ends lost 2 bases and 0 bases respectively, with 2 bases between them. Germline values: CDR1 LGHDT, CDR2 YNNKEL (reference sequence).

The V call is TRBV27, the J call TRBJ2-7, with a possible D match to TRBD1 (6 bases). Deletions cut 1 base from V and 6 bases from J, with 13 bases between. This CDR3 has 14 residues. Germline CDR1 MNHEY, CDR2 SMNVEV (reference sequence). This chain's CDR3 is CASSLYGTRSEQYF. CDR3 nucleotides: TGTGCCAGCAGTTTATACGGGACACGGAGCGAGCAGTACTTC.

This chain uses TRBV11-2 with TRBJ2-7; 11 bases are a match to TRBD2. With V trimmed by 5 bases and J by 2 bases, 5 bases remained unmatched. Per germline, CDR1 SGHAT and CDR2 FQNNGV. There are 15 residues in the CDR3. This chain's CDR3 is CASSPLLAGAYEQYF. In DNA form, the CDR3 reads TGTGCCAGCAGCCCGTTACTAGCGGGAGCCTACGAGCAGTACTTC.

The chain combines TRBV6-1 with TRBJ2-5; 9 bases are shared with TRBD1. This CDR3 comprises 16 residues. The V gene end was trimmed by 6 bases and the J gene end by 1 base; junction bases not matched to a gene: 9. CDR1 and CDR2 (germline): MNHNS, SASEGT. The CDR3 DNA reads TGTGCCAGCAGCCCCACTTTGGGACAGGGCCAAGAGACCCAGTACTTC. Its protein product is CASSPTLGQGQETQYF.

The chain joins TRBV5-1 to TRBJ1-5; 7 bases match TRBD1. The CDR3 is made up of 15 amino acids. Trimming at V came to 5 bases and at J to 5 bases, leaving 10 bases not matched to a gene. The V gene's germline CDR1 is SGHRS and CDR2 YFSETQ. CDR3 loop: CASSPSTGRDQPQHF. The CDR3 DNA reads TGCGCCAGCAGTCCTTCGACAGGGAGGGATCAGCCCCAGCATTTT.

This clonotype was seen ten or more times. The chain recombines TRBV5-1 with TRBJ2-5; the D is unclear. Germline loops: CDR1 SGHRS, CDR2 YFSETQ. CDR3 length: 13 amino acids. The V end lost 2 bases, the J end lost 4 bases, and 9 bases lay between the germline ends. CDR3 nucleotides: TGCGCCAGCAGCTTAGGGTCTCGAGAGACCCAGTACTTC. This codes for CASSLGSRETQYF.

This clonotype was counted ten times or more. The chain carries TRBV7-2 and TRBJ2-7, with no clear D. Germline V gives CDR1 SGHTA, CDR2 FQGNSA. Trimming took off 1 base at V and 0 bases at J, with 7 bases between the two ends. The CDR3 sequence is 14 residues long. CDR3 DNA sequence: TGTGCCAGCAGCTTAGGGTACGTCTCCTACGAGCAGTACTTC. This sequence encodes CASSLGYVSYEQYF.

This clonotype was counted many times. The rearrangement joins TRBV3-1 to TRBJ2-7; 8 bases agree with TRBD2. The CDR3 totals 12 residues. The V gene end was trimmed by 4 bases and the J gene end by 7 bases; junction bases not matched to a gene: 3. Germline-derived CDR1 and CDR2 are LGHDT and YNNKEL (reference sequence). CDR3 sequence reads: CASSPTSGEQYF. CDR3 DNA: TGTGCCAGCAGCCCCACTAGCGGTGAGCAGTACTTC.

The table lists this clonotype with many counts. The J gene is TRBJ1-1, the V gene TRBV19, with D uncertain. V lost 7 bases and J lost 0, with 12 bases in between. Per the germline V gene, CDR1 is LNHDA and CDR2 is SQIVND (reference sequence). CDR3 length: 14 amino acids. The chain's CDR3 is CASTGPRMNTEAFF. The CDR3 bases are TGTGCCAGTACTGGGCCAAGGATGAACACTGAAGCTTTCTTT.

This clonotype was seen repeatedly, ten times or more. CDR3 DNA sequence: TGTGCCAGCAGCGCAGAGGCGCGGGACAGACCTACCAGGTCTGGGGCCAACGTCCTGACTTTC. Residues: CASSAEARDRPTRSGANVLTF. This chain uses TRBV7-3 with TRBJ2-6; weak D call: TRBD1 (7 bases). The CDR3 runs 21 residues. Germline V gene sequence: CDR1 SGHTA, CDR2 FQGTGA. Trimming removed 5 bases from V and 1 base from J, with 27 bases in between.

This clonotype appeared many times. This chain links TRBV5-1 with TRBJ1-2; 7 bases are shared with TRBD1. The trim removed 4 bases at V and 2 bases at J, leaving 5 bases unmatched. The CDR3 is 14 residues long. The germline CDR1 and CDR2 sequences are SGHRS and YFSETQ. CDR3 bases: TGCGCCAGCAGCCCGAAGGACAGGAACTATGGCTACACCTTC. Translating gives CASSPKDRNYGYTF.

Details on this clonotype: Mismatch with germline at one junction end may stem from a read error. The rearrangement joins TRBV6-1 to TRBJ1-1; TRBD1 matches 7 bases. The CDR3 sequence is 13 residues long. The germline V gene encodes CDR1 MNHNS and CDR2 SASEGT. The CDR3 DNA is TGTGCCAGCAGTGCAATAGCAACAGGGGAGTGTGGGTTT. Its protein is CASSAIATGECGF.

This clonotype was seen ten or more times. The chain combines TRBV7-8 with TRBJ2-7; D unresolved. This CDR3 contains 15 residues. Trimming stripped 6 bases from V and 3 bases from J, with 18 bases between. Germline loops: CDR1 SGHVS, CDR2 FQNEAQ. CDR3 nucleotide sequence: TGTGCCAGCAGTCGGGTACCGGACCGATACTACGAGCAGTACTTC. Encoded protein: CASSRVPDRYYEQYF. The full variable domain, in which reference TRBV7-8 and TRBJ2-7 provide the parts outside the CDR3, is GAGVSQSPRYKVAKRGQDVALRCDPISGHVSLFWYQQALGQGPEFLTYFQNEAQLDKSGLPSDRFFAERPEGSVSTLKIQRTQQEDSAVYLCASSRVPDRYYEQYFGPGTRLTVT.

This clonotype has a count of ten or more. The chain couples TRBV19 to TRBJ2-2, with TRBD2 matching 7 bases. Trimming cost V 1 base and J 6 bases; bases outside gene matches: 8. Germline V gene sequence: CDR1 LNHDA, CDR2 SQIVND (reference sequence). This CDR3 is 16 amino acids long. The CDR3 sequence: CASSIARDYPSGELFF. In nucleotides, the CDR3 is TGTGCCAGTAGTATAGCTAGGGACTACCCCTCCGGGGAGCTGTTTTTT.

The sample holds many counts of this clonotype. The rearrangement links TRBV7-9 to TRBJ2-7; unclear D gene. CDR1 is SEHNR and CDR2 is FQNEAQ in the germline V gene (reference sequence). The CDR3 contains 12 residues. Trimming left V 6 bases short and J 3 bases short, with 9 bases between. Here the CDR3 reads CASSPEDYEQYF. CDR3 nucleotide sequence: TGTGCCAGCAGTCCCGAAGACTACGAGCAGTACTTC.

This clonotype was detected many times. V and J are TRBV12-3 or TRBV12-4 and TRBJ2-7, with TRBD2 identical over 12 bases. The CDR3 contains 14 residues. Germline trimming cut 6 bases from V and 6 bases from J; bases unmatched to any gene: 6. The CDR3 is CASSPLAGGCEQYF. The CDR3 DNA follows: TGTGCCAGCAGCCCACTAGCGGGAGGCTGCGAGCAGTACTTC.

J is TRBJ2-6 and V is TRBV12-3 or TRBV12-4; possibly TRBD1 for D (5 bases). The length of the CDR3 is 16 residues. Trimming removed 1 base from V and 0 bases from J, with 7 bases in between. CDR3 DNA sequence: TGTGCCAGCAGTTTAGACGACAGCTCTGGGGCCAACGTCCTGACTTTC. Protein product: CASSLDDSSGANVLTF.

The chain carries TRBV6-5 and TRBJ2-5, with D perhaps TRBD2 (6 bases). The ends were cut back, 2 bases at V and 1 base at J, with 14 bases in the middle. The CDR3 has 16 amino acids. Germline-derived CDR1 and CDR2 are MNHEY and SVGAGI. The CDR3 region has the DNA TGTGCCAGCAGTTACCTTAGCGGAGCTGGCCAAGAGACCCAGTACTTC. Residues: CASSYLSGAGQETQYF.

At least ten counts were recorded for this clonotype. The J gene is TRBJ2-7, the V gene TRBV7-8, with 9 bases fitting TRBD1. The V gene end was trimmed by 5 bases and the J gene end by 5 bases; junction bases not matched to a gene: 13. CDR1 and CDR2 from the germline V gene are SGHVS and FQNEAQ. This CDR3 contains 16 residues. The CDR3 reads CASSVLPGQGGDEQYF. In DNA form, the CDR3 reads TGTGCCAGCAGCGTTCTCCCGGGACAGGGCGGGGACGAGCAGTACTTC.

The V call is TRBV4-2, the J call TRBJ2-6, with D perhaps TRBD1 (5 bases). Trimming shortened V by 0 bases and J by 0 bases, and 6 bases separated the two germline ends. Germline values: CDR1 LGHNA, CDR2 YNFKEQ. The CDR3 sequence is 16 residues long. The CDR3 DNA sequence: TGTGCCAGCAGCCAAGAGGACAACTCTGGGGCCAACGTCCTGACTTTC. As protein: CASSQEDNSGANVLTF.

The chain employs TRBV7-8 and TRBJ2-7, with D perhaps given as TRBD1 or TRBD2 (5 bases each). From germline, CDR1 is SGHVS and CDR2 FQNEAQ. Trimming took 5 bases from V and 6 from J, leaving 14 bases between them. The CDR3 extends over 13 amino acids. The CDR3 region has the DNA TGTGCCAGCAGCCCGTCTGGGGGATCCGAGCAGTACTTC. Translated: CASSPSGGSEQYF.

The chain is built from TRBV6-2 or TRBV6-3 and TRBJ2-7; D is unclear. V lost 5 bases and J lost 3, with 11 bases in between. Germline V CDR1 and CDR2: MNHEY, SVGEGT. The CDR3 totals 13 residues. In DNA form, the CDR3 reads TGTGCCAGCAGTCCCGGACCCTACTACGAGCAGTACTTC. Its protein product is CASSPGPYYEQYF.

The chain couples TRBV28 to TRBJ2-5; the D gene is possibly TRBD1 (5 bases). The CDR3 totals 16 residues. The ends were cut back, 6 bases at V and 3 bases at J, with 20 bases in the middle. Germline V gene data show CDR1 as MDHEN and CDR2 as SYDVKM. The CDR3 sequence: CASSRPPGRSKETQYF. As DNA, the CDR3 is TGTGCCAGCAGCCGCCCACCAGGGCGCTCAAAAGAGACCCAGTACTTC.

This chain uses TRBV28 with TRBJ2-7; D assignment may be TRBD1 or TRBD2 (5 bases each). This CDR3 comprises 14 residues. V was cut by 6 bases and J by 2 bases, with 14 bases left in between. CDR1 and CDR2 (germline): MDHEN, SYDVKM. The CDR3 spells CASSPLGTTYEQYF. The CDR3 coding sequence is TGTGCCAGCAGCCCTTTGGGGACCACCTACGAGCAGTACTTC.

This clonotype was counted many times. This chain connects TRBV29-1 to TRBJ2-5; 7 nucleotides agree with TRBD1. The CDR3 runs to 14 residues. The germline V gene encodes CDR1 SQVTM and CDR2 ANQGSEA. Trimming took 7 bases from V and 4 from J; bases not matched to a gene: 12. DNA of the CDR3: TGCAGCGCCAGCCCGTACCACAGGGGAGAGACCCAGTACTTC. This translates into CSASPYHRGETQYF.

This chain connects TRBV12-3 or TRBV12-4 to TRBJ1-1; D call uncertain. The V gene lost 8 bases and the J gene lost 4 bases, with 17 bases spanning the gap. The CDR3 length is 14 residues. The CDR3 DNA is TGTGCCAGCCAAAAAGTCCCCGTGGTCACTGAAGCTTTCTTT. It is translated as CASQKVPVVTEAFF.

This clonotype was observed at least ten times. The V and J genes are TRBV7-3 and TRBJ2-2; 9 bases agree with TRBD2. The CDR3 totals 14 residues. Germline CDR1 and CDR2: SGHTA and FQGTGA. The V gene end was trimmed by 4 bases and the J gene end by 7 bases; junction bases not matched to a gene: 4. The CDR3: CASSSSGAGGELFF. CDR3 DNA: TGTGCCAGCAGCTCTAGCGGGGCAGGCGGGGAGCTGTTTTTT.

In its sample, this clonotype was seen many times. The CDR3 loop reads CASSVDQRGVAFF. The CDR3 region has the DNA TGTGCCAGCAGTGTCGACCAACGGGGGGTAGCTTTCTTT. The chain employs TRBV2 and TRBJ1-1; tentatively, D is TRBD1 (5 bases). V lost 4 bases and J 10 bases, leaving 16 bases between the germline ends. Germline loops: CDR1 SNHLY, CDR2 FYNNEI. This CDR3 has 13 amino acids.

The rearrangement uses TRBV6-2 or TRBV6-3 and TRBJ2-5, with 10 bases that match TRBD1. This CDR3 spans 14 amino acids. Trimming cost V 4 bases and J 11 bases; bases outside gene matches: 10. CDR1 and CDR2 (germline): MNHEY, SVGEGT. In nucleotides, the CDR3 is TGTGCCAGCAGTTCGAGGGACAGGGGTTTGGCACAGTACTTC. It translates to CASSSRDRGLAQYF.

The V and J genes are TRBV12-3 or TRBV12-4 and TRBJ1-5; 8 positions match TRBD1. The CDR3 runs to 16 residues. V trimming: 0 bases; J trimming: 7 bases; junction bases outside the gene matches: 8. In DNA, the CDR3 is TGTGCCAGCAGTTTAGCGCTCGGGACAGGCGGGCAGCCCCAGCATTTT. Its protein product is CASSLALGTGGQPQHF.

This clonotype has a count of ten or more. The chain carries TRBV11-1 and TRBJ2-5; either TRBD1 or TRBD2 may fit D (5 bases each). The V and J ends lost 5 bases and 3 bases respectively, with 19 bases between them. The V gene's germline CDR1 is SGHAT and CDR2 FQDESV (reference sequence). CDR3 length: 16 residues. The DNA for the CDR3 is TGTGCCAGCAGCAGGCGTGGGGGACGGCCAGAAGAGACCCAGTACTTC. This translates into CASSRRGGRPEETQYF.